One and the same sample provided the 4 T cell receptor beta chains below, sequenced in a study of blood T cell repertoires in COVID-19. Sequencing was performed with immunoSEQ multiplex PCR; in TCRdb, only in-frame clones are kept and a portion is missing. The sample carries 200,000 or so clones, roughly four fifths recorded once. The source material was peripheral blood. These receptors were obtained from a woman aged 25 to 45 who had recovered from COVID-19.

This clone was detected ten times or more. The sample carries other DNA sequences with the same CDR3. The V gene is TRBV7-9, the J gene TRBJ2-7; 8 bases are a match to TRBD1. The CDR3 length is 14 residues. The germline gives CDR1 SEHNR, CDR2 FQNEAQ (reference sequence). V dropped 3 bases and J dropped 2; count of bases not matched to a gene: 3. CDR3 DNA: TGTGCCAGCAGCTTGACAGGGGTCACCTACGAGCAGTACTTC. This translates into CASSLTGVTYEQYF.

The chain couples TRBV11-2 to TRBJ2-5; a possible D gene is TRBD1 (5 bases). The germline V gene has CDR1 SGHAT and CDR2 FQNNGV. The CDR3 totals 15 residues. With 4 bases removed from V and 5 bases from J, the gap between germline ends came to 17 bases. This chain's CDR3 is CASSSLRLGVETQYF. In DNA form, the CDR3 reads TGTGCCAGCAGCTCGCTGCGGCTAGGGGTGGAGACCCAGTACTTC.

This clone was observed a single time. V is TRBV10-3 and J is TRBJ2-1; TRBD2 might be the D (6 bases). Trimming removed 2 bases from V and 9 bases from J, with 11 bases in between. Germline CDR1 is ENHRY and CDR2 is SYGVKD. The CDR3 extends over 13 amino acids. The CDR3, as DNA: TGTGCCATCAGTGAGGTGACTAGTCTTGAGCAGTTCTTC. This translates into CAISEVTSLEQFF.

This clone is labeled medium-sized. V gene TRBV30 combines with J gene TRBJ2-1; TRBD2 aligns across 13 bases. The germline V gene has CDR1 GTSNPN and CDR2 SVGIG (reference sequence). V shed 0 bases, J shed 8 bases, and the junction held 7 bases outside the gene matches. There are 16 residues in the CDR3. In DNA form, the CDR3 reads TGTGCCTGGAGTGTAATACTAGCGGGAGGGCATGATGAGCAGTTCTTC. This encodes CAWSVILAGGHDEQFF.